This T cell receptor (beta chain) was sequenced during a study of T cells after yellow fever vaccination. Whole-study results and caveats: Compared with primary, the secondary response was weaker and peaked at day 5, not 15.

The sample holds a few counts of this clonotype. The antigen is unknown. V was shortened by 8 bases and J by 7 bases, with 12 bases between the two germline ends. There are 13 residues in the CDR3. TCR cDNA was made by 5'RACE template switching, adding a universal primer site and UMIs. TCRdb reanalysed the 5' RACE reads using MiXCR and keeps one entry per CDR3 protein. The table shows some 350,000 distinct CDR3 sequences, with 3% to 4.5% occurring only once. This receptor was taken from a man between 18 and 35 years old who received the YFV17D yellow fever vaccine. This specimen consisted of PBMCs, obtained 5 days after the yellow fever booster vaccination. The J gene is TRBJ1-6, the V gene TRBV12-3 or TRBV12-4; D is possibly TRBD1 (5 bases). The CDR3 protein is CASQSGVNSPLHF. Here the CDR3 DNA reads TGTGCCAGCCAGTCGGGGGTAAATTCACCCCTCCACTTT.